This T cell receptor (beta chain) was documented in a study of OX40 agonist ivuxolimab in advanced cancers. The wider study: The study enrolled dose-escalation patients with hepatocellular carcinoma, melanoma, renal cell or head and neck cancer.

No patient had autoimmune disease or received systemic immunosuppression. Looked up from germline, CDR1 is LNHNV and CDR2 is YYDKDF (reference sequence). The CDR3 consists of 18 residues. V lost 3 bases, J lost 7 bases, and 13 bases stayed unmatched. Some clones are missing from TCRdb's copy, which holds only in-frame ones; the method was immunoSEQ multiplex PCR. Of 45,000 to 60,000 clones listed, about four fifths are singletons. Sequences were derived from CD4+ or CD8+ T cells sorted from blood, sampled in a trial of the OX40 agonist ivuxolimab. This TCR derives from an adult with an advanced solid tumor such as melanoma, head and neck, liver or kidney cancer. The rearrangement uses TRBV15 and TRBJ1-6; 9 nucleotides line up with TRBD1. The CDR3 loop is CATSSSYGTGRRNSPLHF. The CDR3 DNA reads as TGTGCCACCAGCAGCTCATACGGGACAGGGAGGAGGAATTCACCCCTCCACTTT.